This T cell receptor beta chain was recovered during a study of regulatory T cells in long-lasting Graves disease. The germline gives CDR1 SGHAT, CDR2 FQNNGV. This CDR3 region has 15 residues. V lost 4 bases to trimming and J lost 2 bases, with 14 bases between them. This clonotype has just a few counts. Time point given: newly diagnosed GD, antithyroid drugs for less than 3 months. Generation of the TCR library employed RNA extracted from PBMCs. CDR3-region Arm-PCR and iRepertoire HTBI primers produced the TCR beta libraries. TCRdb ran MiXCR on the multiplex PCR reads and lists one entry per CDR3 protein. The sample lists a few hundred thousand distinct CDR3 sequences; 15% to 20% were seen once. These data were also reused for a study on T cells in Graves' hyperthyroidism and ophthalmopathy.

Sequences were derived from peripheral blood mononuclear cells (PBMCs), sampled at new diagnosis, from a patient treated with antithyroid drugs. The clonotype was recovered from a woman aged 18-29 years with Graves disease. The chain employs TRBV11-2 and TRBJ2-5; D possibly corresponds to TRBD2 (6 bases). CDR3 sequence: CASSSRGSEQETQYF. The CDR3 DNA reads TGTGCCAGCAGCTCGCGGGGTAGCGAACAAGAGACCCAGTACTTC.